Below, 5 T cell receptor beta chains from the same sample are listed, as sequenced in a study of brain metastases from non-small cell lung cancer. Sequencing used immunoSEQ multiplex PCR; TCRdb keeps in-frame clones, though not all of them. The sample carries fewer than 9,500 clones, around 81% recorded once. Material for sequencing was primary lung tumor tissue. Receptors originate from a donor at least 40 years old with non-small cell lung cancer.

The chain combines TRBV5-1 with TRBJ1-4, with D tentatively TRBD1 (5 bases). The CDR3 totals 14 residues. V was pared by 1 base and J by 7 bases, with 11 bases between. Looked up from germline, CDR1 is SGHRS and CDR2 is YFSETQ. For the CDR3, the DNA is TGCGCCAGCAGCTTGACCGGGACTGCTGAAAAACTGTTTTTT. The encoded protein is CASSLTGTAEKLFF. Variable domain in full (rest from reference TRBV5-1 and TRBJ1-4): KAGVTQTPRYLIKTRGQQVTLSCSPISGHRSVSWYQQTPGQGLQFLFEYFSETQRNKGNFPGRFSGRQFSNSRSEMNVSTLELGDSALYLCASSLTGTAEKLFFGSGTQLSVL.

The V call is TRBV30, the J call TRBJ2-1; D is possibly TRBD2 (6 bases). V lost 8 bases to trimming and J lost 9 bases, with 20 bases between them. This CDR3 is built from 13 residues. In germline, CDR1 is GTSNPN, CDR2 SVGIG (reference sequence). The CDR3 protein is CAAHRSGGGEQFF. CDR3 coding DNA: TGTGCCGCACACCGCTCCGGGGGTGGTGAGCAGTTCTTC.

The chain joins TRBV2 to TRBJ2-7; possible D gene TRBD2, 7 bases. Germline V gives CDR1 SNHLY, CDR2 FYNNEI. V was clipped by 7 bases and J by 1 base, with 17 bases between them. The CDR3 contains 15 residues. CDR3 sequence (DNA): TGTGCCAGCAATCTCGCCGGGGGGCTATCCTACGAGCAGTACTTC. Protein product: CASNLAGGLSYEQYF.

This rearrangement joins TRBV5-1 to TRBJ2-1, with 13 positions matching TRBD2. V was pared by 1 base and J by 4 bases, with 11 bases of the junction left unmatched. Per germline, CDR1 SGHRS and CDR2 YFSETQ. There are 19 residues in the CDR3. CDR3: CASSLQGTSGELGYNEQFF. In nucleotides, the CDR3 is TGCGCCAGCAGCTTGCAGGGGACTAGCGGGGAATTAGGTTACAATGAGCAGTTCTTC.

As DNA, the CDR3 is TGTGCCAGCAGTTCCCTGGAGCACACCGGGGAGCTGTTTTTT. Amino acid sequence: CASSSLEHTGELFF. V usage is TRBV6-2 or TRBV6-3 and J usage is TRBJ2-2; no clear D. The CDR3 totals 14 residues. Looked up from germline, CDR1 is MNHEY and CDR2 is SVGEGT. V was shortened by 4 bases and J by 3 bases, with 9 bases between the two germline ends.